This entry concerns a single T cell receptor beta chain. Measured with immunoSEQ multiplex PCR; TCRdb has only the in-frame clones, and not every one. The sample lists 250,000 to 350,000 clones, approximately 86% occurring once. Germline loops: CDR1 SGHDT, CDR2 YYEEEE. There are 16 residues in the CDR3. Losses at the gene ends were 2 bases for V and 6 bases for J; bases not matched to a gene: 10. These data come from a study of blood T cell repertoires in COVID-19. About the research overall: Acute-phase and convalescent COVID-19 samples originated in the United States, Italy and Spain.

The sequenced sample was peripheral blood. V gene TRBV5-6 combines with J gene TRBJ1-5, with 8 bases matching TRBD1. The TCR was taken from a woman in her 70s with COVID-19, enrolled during active disease. DNA for the CDR3: TGTGCCAGCAGCTTCTTTTCAGGGGGCGCAAGTCAGCCCCAGCATTTT. This gives the protein CASSFFSGGASQPQHF.